This is a list of T cell receptor beta chains from one sample in a study of shared clonotypes between healthy human individuals. TCRdb's table, derived via immunoSEQ multiplex PCR, lists solely in-frame clones and lacks some. The table has roughly 86,000 clones, over 60% seen once; the top ten hold roughly 50%. Input material: memory CD8+ T cells sorted from blood. These receptors all stem from a man aged 30 to 39 in good health. Both conserved end residues are trimmed from each CDR3.

ASSILAGGPTGELF	TRBV5-4	TRBJ2-2
ASSMASRRVEF	TRBV19	TRBJ2-1
ASSLVVKGELF	TRBV14	TRBJ2-2
ASSLYGSWPA	TRBV7-8	TRBJ2-7
ASSGLAGADTQY	TRBV6-1	TRBJ2-3
ASSSEWTELYEQY	TRBV11-3	TRBJ2-7
ARNTGNFETQY	TRBV2	TRBJ2-5
ASSYPTGGRGNEQF	TRBV6-5	TRBJ2-1
ASSWVDRENLQETQY	TRBV13	TRBJ2-5
ASSLGPDQPQH	TRBV7-9	TRBJ1-5
ASSFLAGGTNEQF	TRBV28	TRBJ2-1
ASSLGAGSNTGELF	TRBV11-2	TRBJ2-2
ASSSGGGTDTQY	TRBV28	TRBJ2-3
ASSLGQGNQPQH	TRBV11-2	TRBJ1-5
ASSQASTGELF	TRBV14	TRBJ2-2